This TCR beta chain was documented in a study of T-cell memory formation after mild COVID-19. As for this clonotype: Its specificity is not known.

Study-level points and caveats: Balance between CD4 and CD8 was seen in clones contracting day 15 to 85, and a CD4+ lean was seen in later expanders.

The V gene lost 6 bases and the J gene lost 2 bases, with 7 bases spanning the gap. The CDR3 spans 12 residues. Germline CDR1 reads MNHNY; CDR2 reads SVGAGI (reference sequence). Each CDR3 protein gets one entry after TCRdb re-called the 5' RACE reads with MiXCR. Of roughly 600,000 distinct CDR3 sequences listed, 18% were seen once; the top ten hold approximately 12%. Sequencing input: PBMCs or a T cell subset sorted from them (not recorded which). The source is an adult woman who had mild COVID-19 (a few samples of this study predate the infection). Cell type and time point are not known. The chain joins TRBV6-6 to TRBJ2-5, with D hard to call. The CDR3 here is CASREVQETQYF. The CDR3 DNA sequence: TGTGCCAGCAGGGAAGTACAAGAGACCCAGTACTTC.